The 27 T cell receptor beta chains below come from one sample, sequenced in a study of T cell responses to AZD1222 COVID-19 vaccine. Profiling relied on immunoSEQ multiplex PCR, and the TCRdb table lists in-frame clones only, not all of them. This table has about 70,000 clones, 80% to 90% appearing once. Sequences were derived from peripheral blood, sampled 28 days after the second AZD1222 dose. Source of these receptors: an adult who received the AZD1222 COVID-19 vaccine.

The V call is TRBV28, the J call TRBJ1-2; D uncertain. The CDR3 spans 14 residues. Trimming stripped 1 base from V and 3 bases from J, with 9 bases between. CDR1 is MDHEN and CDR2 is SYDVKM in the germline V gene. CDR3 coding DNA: TGTGCCAGCAGTTTATTACGCGTGCACTATGGCTACACCTTC. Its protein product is CASSLLRVHYGYTF.

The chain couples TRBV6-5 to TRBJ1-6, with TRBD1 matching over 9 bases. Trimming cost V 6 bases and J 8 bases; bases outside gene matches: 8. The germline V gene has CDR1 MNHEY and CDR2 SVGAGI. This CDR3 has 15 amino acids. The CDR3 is CASSRRQGEYSPLHF. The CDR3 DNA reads TGTGCCAGCAGCCGTAGACAGGGGGAATATTCACCCCTCCACTTT.

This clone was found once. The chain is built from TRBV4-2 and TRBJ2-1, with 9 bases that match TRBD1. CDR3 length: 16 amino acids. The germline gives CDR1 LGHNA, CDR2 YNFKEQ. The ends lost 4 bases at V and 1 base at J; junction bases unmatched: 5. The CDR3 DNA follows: TGTGCCAGCAGCCGAACTGACAGGGGGTCCTACAATGAGCAGTTCTTC. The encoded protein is CASSRTDRGSYNEQFF.

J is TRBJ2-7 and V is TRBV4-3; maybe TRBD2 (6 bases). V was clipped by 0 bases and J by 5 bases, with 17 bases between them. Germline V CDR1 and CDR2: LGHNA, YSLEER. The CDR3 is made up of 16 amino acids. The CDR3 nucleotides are TGCGCCAGCAGCCAAGATATCTCGCAGGGACTGGACGAGCAGTACTTC. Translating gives CASSQDISQGLDEQYF.

CDR3 nucleotide sequence: TGTGCCAGCTCACCAAGGAGGGACAGGGGTAACGAGCAGTACTTC. This translates into CASSPRRDRGNEQYF. The J gene is TRBJ2-7, the V gene TRBV18; 10 bases map to TRBD1. Germline V gene sequence: CDR1 KGHSH, CDR2 LQKENI. V lost 2 bases to trimming and J lost 5 bases; unmatched junction nucleotides: 6. The CDR3 spans 15 residues.

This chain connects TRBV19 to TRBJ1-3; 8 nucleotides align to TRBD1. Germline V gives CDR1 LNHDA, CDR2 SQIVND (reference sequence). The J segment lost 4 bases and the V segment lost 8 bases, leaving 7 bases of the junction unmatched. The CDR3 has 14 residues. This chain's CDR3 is CASRTGTDGNTIYF. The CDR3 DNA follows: TGTGCCAGTCGGACAGGGACTGACGGAAACACCATATATTTT.

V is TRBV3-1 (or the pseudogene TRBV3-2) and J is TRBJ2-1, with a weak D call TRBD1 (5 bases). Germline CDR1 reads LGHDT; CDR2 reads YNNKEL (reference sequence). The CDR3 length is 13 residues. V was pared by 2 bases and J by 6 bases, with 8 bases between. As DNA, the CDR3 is TGTGCCAGCAGCCAAAGGGGAAGCAATGAGCAGTTCTTC. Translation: CASSQRGSNEQFF.

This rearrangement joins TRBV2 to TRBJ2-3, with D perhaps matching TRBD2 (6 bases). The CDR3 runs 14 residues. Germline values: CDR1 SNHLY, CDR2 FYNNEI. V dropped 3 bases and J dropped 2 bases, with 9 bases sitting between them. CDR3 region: CASSERLDTDTQYF. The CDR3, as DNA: TGTGCCAGCAGTGAGAGACTAGACACAGATACGCAGTATTTT.

The CDR3 loop is CASSPRPTQETQYF. The CDR3 DNA is TGTGCCAGCTCTCCCCGACCCACACAAGAGACCCAGTACTTC. The rearrangement joins TRBV18 to TRBJ2-5; unclear D gene. The ends were cut back, 6 bases at V and 2 bases at J, with 13 bases in the middle. This CDR3 has 14 amino acids. Looked up from germline, CDR1 is KGHSH and CDR2 is LQKENI.

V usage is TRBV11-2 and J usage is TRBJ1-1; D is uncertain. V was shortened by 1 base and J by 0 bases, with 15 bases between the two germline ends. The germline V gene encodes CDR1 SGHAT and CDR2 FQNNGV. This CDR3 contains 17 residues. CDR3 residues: CASSLGLGGRLNTEAFF. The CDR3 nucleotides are TGTGCCAGCAGCTTAGGATTAGGTGGGCGTCTGAACACTGAAGCTTTCTTT.

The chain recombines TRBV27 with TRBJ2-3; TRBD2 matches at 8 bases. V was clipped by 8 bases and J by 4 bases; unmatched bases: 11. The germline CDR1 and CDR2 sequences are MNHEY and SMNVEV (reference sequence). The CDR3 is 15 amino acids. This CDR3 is CASCDRGGPSDTQYF. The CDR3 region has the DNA TGTGCCAGCTGTGACCGGGGGGGCCCTTCAGATACGCAGTATTTT.

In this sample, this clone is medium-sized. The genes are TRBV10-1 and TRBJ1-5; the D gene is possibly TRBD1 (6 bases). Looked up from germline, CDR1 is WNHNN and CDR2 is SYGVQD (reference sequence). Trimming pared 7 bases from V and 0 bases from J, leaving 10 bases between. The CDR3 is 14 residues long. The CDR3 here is CASIGQFSNQPQHF. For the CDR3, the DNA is TGCGCCAGCATTGGACAGTTTAGCAATCAGCCCCAGCATTTT.

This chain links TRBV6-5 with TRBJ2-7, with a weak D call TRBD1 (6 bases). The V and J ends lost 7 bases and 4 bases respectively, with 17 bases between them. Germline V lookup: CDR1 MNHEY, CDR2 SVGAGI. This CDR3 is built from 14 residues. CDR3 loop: CASTPTQGRYEQYF. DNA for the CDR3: TGTGCCAGCACTCCGACACAGGGAAGATACGAGCAGTACTTC.

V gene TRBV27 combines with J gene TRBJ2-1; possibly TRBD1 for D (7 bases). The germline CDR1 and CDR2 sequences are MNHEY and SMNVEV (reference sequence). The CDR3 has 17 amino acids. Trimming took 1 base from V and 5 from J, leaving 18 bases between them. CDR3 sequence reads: CASSLYGWGDSNNEQFF. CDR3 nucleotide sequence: TGTGCCAGCAGTTTATACGGTTGGGGGGACAGTAACAATGAGCAGTTCTTC.

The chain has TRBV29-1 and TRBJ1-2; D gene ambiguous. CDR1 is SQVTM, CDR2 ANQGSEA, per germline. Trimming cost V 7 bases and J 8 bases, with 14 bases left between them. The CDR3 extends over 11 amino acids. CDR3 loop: CSAQKGGGYTF. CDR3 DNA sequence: TGCAGCGCCCAAAAGGGTGGCGGCTACACCTTC.

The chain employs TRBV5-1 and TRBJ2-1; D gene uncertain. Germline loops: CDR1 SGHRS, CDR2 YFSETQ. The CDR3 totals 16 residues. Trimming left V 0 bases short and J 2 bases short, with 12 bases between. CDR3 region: CASSLATAIAYNEQFF. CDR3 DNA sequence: TGCGCCAGCAGCTTGGCCACAGCCATAGCCTACAATGAGCAGTTCTTC.

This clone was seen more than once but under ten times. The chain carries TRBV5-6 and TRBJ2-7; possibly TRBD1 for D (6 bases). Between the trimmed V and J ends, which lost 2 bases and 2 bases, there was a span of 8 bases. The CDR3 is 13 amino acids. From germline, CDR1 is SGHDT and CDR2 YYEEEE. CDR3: CASSFDRPYEQYF. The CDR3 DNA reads TGTGCCAGCAGCTTCGACAGGCCCTACGAGCAGTACTTC.

The CDR3 region has the DNA TGTGCCACCAGTGCTCCGACTAGCGGGGGACCAGATACGCAGTATTTT. Its translation: CATSAPTSGGPDTQYF. The chain recombines TRBV24-1 with TRBJ2-3; 12 nucleotides match TRBD2. The junction had 6 bases not matched to a gene; V was cut back by 5 bases and J by 4 bases. Germline V gene sequence: CDR1 KGHDR, CDR2 SFDVKD. This CDR3 comprises 16 residues.

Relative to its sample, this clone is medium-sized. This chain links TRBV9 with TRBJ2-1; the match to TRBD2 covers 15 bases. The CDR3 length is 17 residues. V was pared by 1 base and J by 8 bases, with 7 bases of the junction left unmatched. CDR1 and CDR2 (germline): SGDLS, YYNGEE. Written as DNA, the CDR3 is TGTGCCAGCAGCGTACTTGGACTAGCGGGGGGGCGAGATGAGCAGTTCTTC. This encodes CASSVLGLAGGRDEQFF.

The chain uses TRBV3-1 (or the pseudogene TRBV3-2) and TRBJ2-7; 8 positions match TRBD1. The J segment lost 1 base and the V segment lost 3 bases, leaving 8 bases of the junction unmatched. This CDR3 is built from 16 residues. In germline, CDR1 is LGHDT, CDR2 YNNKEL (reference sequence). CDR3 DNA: TGTGCCAGCAGCCAGACCGGGACAGGCCCTTCCTACGAGCAGTACTTC. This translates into CASSQTGTGPSYEQYF.

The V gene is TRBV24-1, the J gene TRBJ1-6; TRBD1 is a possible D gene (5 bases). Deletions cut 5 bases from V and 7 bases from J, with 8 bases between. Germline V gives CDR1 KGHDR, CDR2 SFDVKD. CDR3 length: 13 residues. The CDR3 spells CATSAQGNSPLHF. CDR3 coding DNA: TGTGCCACCAGTGCCCAGGGCAATTCACCCCTCCACTTT.

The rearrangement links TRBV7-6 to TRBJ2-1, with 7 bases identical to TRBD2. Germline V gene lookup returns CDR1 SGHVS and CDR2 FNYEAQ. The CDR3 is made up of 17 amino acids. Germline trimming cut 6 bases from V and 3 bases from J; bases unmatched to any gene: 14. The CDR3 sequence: CASSPTRAGVGYNEQFF. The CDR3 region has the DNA TGTGCCAGCAGTCCAACCCGGGCGGGGGTAGGCTACAATGAGCAGTTCTTC. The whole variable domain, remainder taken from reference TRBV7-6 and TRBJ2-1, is GAGVSQSPRYKVTKRGQDVALRCDPISGHVSLYWYRQALGQGPEFLTYFNYEAQQDKSGLPNDRFSAERPEGSISTLTIQRTEQRDSAMYRCASSPTRAGVGYNEQFFGPGTRLTVL.

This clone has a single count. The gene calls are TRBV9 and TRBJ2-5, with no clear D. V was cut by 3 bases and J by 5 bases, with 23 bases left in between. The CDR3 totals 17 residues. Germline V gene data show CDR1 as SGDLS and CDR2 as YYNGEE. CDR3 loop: CASSGRIEDTYGETQYF. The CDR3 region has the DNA TGTGCCAGCAGCGGCCGAATTGAGGATACATACGGGGAGACCCAGTACTTC.

CDR3 protein: CASSSGWGAVYEQYF. The DNA of the CDR3 is TGTGCCAGCAGCTCCGGTTGGGGAGCAGTCTACGAGCAGTACTTC. This rearrangement joins TRBV5-6 to TRBJ2-7; D may be TRBD2 (5 bases). Per the germline V gene, CDR1 is SGHDT and CDR2 is YYEEEE. V was pared by 3 bases and J by 3 bases, with 16 bases between. The CDR3 totals 15 residues.

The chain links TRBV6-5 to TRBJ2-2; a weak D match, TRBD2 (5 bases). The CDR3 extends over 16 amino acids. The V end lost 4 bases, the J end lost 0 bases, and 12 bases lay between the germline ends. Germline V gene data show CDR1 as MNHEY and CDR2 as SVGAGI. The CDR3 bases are TGTGCCAGCAGTTTAGAACGGGGAACGAACACCGGGGAGCTGTTTTTT. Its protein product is CASSLERGTNTGELFF.

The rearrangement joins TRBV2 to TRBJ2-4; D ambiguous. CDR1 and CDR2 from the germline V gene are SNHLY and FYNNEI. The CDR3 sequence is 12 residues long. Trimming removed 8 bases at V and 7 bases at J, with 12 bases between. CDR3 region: CASRMSANIQYF. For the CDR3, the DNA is TGTGCCAGCCGGATGAGCGCGAACATTCAGTACTTC. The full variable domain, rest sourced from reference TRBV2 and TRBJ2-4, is EPEVTQTPSHQVTQMGQEVILRCVPISNHLYFYWYRQILGQKVEFLVSFYNNEISEKSEIFDDQFSVERPDGSNFTLKIRSTKLEDSAMYFCASRMSANIQYFGAGTRLSVL.

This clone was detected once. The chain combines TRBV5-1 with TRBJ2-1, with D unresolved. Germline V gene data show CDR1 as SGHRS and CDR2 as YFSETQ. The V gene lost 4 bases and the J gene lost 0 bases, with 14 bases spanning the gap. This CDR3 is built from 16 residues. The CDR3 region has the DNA TGCGCCAGCAGCCCTAGACTCCAGAGCTCCTACAATGAGCAGTTCTTC. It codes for CASSPRLQSSYNEQFF.